This T cell receptor (beta chain) was profiled in a study of blood T cell repertoires in COVID-19. Clones were sequenced by immunoSEQ multiplex PCR, and TCRdb holds only the in-frame ones, with some missing. This repertoire shows 300,000 to 400,000 clones, around 90% found once; its top ten account for roughly 2.8%. Sequenced material: peripheral blood. The clonotype originates from a woman aged 30 to 39 with COVID-19, enrolled during active disease.

This CDR3 is CASTSVPGELFF. The CDR3 DNA sequence: TGTGCCAGCACTTCAGTCCCCGGGGAGCTGTTTTTT. V usage is TRBV9 and J usage is TRBJ2-2; no clear D. This CDR3 comprises 12 residues. Germline-derived CDR1 and CDR2 are SGDLS and YYNGEE. Trimming took off 6 bases at V and 6 bases at J, with 9 bases between the two ends.